This T cell receptor (beta chain) was captured in a study of blood T cells in healthy people across ages. Germline loops: CDR1 MDHEN, CDR2 SYDVKM. This CDR3 is built from 15 residues. V dropped 8 bases and J dropped 8 bases, with 21 bases sitting between them. This clonotype has a handful of counts. Sample-barcoded 5' priming and a J-beta primer mix drove a second PCR of roughly 7 to 11 cycles. TCRdb reprocessed the 5' RACE reads with MiXCR, giving one entry per CDR3 protein. The sample has about 700,000 distinct CDR3 sequences, 32% seen once. Sample: blood. This TCR was sampled from a woman over 75 in good health. The rearrangement uses TRBV28 and TRBJ2-2; D is undetermined. The CDR3 region has the DNA TGTGCCAGCCGGCCTAGGCACAGCCCGATGGGGGAGCTGTTTTTT. Amino acid sequence: CASRPRHSPMGELFF.